Reported below is one TCR beta chain. It has no known antigen specificity. The input lacks base qualities; no much larger clone sits a single base away. For CDR1 and CDR2, the germline V gene lists LGHNT and FRNRAP. V loses 7 bases at its end and J loses 4 bases; junction bases beyond the gene matches: 8. The CDR3, from cysteine to phenylalanine, totals 15 residues. Left in the record is the CDR3 DNA by itself, 45 bases read in frame from the first base. The sequencing machine was an Illumina HiSeq 2500. Quantitative 5'-RACE with molecular barcodes was the method used to prepare the TCR beta libraries. The published analysis was carried out like this. To identify disease-linked TCR variants, a new computational method was used, one built on a probabilistic model of VDJ rearrangement. TCRdb reworked the public reads: Q25 trimming with fastp, MiXCR clone assembly, productive beta chains retained. Entries are consolidated by CDR3 protein sequence, retaining the most common genes and DNA. These V and J calls rely on TCRdb rather than the paper's analysis. The sample table contains some 200,000 distinct CDR3 sequences; only one count was recorded for 10% to 15% of them. The ten most abundant clones make up approximately 15% of the sample.

The record originates from a study of CD8 T cells in ankylosing spondylitis (dated by TCRdb to about 2017). Study-level background: T cell receptor beta repertoires were profiled in healthy donors and ankylosing spondylitis patients so that disease-linked TCR variants could be found. The whole study cohort included 108 healthy donors and roughly 24 ankylosing spondylitis patients. Peripheral blood was sampled, and synovial fluid was additionally collected from ankylosing spondylitis patients.

Overall study results and their limits: Some TCR beta motif variants had previously been reported in synovial fluid and blood of reactive arthritis patients, which suggested common disease-initiation mechanisms. The disease-linked clones showed a CD8+ phenotype and occurred at relatively low frequencies in peripheral blood. The disease-linked clones were reported to be significantly enriched in matched synovial fluid samples from ankylosing spondylitis patients. Blood from ankylosing spondylitis patients appeared to be characterized by a TCR beta motif composed of 7 to 9 highly homologous amino acid variants.

The rearrangement joined TRBV12-5 to TRBJ2-2; TRBD1 agrees with 8 junctional bases. The clonotype was recovered from a male donor with ankylosing spondylitis or in good health (not recorded which). Sequenced material: blood, either unsorted or a sorted T cell fraction (not recorded which). The nucleotide sequence reads TGTGCTAGTGTTCCCCCCGACAGGGGCACCGGGGAGCTGTTTTTT. Its coded protein is CASVPPDRGTGELFF.